The present T cell receptor (beta chain) was sequenced within a study of post-analysis software for immune sequencing data. This clonotype was observed a few times. Its antigen is unidentified. TCR beta libraries were prepared from cDNA with unique molecular identifiers. Via MiXCR, TCRdb re-called the PCR reads, giving one row per CDR3 protein. The table lists hundreds of thousands of distinct CDR3 sequences, around 27% of them singletons. Findings of the study overall: Five TRBV segments, including TRBV5-6, TRBV5-1 and TRBV20-1, were more frequent in patients than controls. When compared against controls, multiple sclerosis patients showed significantly lower normalized Chao1 diversity.

J lost 4 bases, V lost 5 bases, and 11 bases had no gene match. The germline V gene has CDR1 SGHVS and CDR2 FQNEAQ. There are 16 residues in the CDR3. The chain links TRBV7-8 to TRBJ2-3; TRBD1 aligns across 8 bases. This clonotype originated in a girl aged 10 to 17 with multiple sclerosis. The sequenced sample was blood. CDR3 DNA sequence: TGTGCCAGCAGCCCCTCGACCAGGGGGCCCGCAGATACGCAGTATTTT. Encoded protein: CASSPSTRGPADTQYF.